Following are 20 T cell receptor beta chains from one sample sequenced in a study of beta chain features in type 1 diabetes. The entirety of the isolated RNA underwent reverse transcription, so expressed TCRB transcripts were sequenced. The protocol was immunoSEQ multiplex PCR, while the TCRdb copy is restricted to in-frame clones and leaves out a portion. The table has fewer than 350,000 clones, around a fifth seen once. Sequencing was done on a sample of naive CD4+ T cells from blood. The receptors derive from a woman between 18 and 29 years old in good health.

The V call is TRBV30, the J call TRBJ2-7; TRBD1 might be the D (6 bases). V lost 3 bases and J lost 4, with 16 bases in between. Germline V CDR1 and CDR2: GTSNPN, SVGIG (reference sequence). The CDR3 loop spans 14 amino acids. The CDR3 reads CAWRTSGARYEQYF. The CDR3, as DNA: TGTGCCTGGAGAACCTCAGGGGCGCGTTACGAGCAGTACTTC.

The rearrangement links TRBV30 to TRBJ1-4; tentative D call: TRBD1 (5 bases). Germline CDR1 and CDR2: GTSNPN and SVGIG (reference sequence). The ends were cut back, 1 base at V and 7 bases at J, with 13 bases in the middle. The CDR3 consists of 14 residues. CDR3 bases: TGTGCCTGGAGTGCCCCCGCCGGGGGTGAAAAACTGTTTTTT. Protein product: CAWSAPAGGEKLFF.

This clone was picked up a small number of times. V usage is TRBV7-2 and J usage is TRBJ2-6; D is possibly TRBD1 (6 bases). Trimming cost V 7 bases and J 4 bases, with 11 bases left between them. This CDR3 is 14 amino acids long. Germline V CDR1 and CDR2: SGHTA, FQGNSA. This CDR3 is CASKRGFGANVLTF. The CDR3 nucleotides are TGTGCCAGCAAGAGGGGGTTCGGGGCCAACGTCCTGACTTTC. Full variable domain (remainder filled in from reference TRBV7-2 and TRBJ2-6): GAGVSQSPSNKVTEKGKDVELRCDPISGHTALYWYRQSLGQGLEFLIYFQGNSAPDKSGLPSDRFSAERTGGSVSTLTIQRTQQEDSAVYLCASKRGFGANVLTFGAGSRLTVL.

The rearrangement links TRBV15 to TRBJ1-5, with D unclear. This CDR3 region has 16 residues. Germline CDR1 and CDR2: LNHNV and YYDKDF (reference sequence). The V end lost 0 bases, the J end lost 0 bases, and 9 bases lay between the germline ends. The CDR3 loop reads CATSRDPGHSNQPQHF. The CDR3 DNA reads TGTGCCACCAGCAGAGATCCCGGTCATAGCAATCAGCCCCAGCATTTT.

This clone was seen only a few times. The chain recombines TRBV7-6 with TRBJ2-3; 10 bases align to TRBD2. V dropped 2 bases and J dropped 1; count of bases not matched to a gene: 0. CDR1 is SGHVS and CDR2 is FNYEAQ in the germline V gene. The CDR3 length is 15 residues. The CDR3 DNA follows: TGTGCCAGCAGCTTACTAGCGGGGGGCACAGATACGCAGTATTTT. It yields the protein CASSLLAGGTDTQYF.

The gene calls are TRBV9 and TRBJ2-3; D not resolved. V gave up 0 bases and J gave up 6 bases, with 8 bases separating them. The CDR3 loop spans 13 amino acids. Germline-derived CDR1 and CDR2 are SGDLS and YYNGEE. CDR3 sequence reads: CASSVETRDTQYF. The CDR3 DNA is TGTGCCAGCAGCGTAGAGACGCGGGATACGCAGTATTTT.

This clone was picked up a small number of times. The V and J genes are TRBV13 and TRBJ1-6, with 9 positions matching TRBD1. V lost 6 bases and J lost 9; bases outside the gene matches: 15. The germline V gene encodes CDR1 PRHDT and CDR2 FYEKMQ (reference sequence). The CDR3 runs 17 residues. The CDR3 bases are TGTGCCAGCAGAGATGGACAGGGGAGGTTACTCGGTTCACCCCTCCACTTT. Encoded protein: CASRDGQGRLLGSPLHF.

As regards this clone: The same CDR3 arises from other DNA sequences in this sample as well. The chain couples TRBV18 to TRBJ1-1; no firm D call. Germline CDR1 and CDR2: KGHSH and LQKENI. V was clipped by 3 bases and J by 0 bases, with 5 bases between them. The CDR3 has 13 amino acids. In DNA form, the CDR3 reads TGTGCCAGCTCACCCAGTATGAACACTGAAGCTTTCTTT. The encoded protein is CASSPSMNTEAFF.

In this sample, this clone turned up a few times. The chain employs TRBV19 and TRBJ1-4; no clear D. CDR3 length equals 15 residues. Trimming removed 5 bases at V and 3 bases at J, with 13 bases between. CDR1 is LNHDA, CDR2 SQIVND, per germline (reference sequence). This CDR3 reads CASSLSRPANEKLFF. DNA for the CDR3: TGTGCCAGTAGTCTGAGTCGTCCGGCTAATGAAAAACTGTTTTTT.

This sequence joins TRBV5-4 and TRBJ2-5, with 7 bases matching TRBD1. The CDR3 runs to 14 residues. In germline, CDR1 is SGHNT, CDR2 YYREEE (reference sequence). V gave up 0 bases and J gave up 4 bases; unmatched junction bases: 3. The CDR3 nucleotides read TGTGCCAGCAGCTTGGCCGGGACAGTAGAGACCCAGTACTTC. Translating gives CASSLAGTVETQYF.

CDR3 sequence (DNA): TGTGCCAGCAGCCAGGGACAGGGGACAGATACGCAGTATTTT. This encodes CASSQGQGTDTQYF. This chain connects TRBV7-9 to TRBJ2-3; 10 bases agree with TRBD1. The CDR3 has 14 residues. Losses at the gene ends were 5 bases for V and 3 bases for J; bases not matched to a gene: 2. Germline V gene data show CDR1 as SEHNR and CDR2 as FQNEAQ (reference sequence). The variable domain in full, with the rest retrieved from reference TRBV7-9 and TRBJ2-3, is DTGVSQNPRHKITKRGQNVTFRCDPISEHNRLYWYRQTLGQGPEFLTYFQNEAQLEKSRLLSDRFSAERPKGSFSTLEIQRTEQGDSAMYLCASSQGQGTDTQYFGPGTRLTVL.

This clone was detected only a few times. The CDR3 protein is CASSKDRGSHEQFF. The CDR3 DNA follows: TGTGCCAGCAGCAAAGACAGGGGTAGCCATGAGCAGTTCTTC. The rearrangement links TRBV7-2 to TRBJ2-1, with 8 bases lining up with TRBD1. V dropped 5 bases and J dropped 8; count of bases not matched to a gene: 8. CDR3 size: 14 residues. The germline V gene has CDR1 SGHTA and CDR2 FQGNSA.

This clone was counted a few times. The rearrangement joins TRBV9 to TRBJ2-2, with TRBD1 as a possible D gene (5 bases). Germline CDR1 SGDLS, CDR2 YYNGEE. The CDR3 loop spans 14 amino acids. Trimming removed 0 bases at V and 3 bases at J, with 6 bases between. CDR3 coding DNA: TGTGCCAGCAGCGTAGGACAGTACACCGGGGAGCTGTTTTTT. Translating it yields CASSVGQYTGELFF.

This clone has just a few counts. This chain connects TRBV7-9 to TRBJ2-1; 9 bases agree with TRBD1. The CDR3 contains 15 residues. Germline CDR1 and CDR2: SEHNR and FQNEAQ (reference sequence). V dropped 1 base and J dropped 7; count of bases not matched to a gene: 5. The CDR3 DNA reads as TGTGCCAGCAGCTTAGGGACAGGGGTGCAGAATGAGCAGTTCTTC. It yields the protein CASSLGTGVQNEQFF.

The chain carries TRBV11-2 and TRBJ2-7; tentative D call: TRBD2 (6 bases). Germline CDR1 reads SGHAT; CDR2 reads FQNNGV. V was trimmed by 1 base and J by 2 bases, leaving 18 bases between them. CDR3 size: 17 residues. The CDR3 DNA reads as TGTGCCAGCAGCTTAGTGGGCCGGGCAAGGGAGGCCTACGAGCAGTACTTC. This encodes CASSLVGRAREAYEQYF.

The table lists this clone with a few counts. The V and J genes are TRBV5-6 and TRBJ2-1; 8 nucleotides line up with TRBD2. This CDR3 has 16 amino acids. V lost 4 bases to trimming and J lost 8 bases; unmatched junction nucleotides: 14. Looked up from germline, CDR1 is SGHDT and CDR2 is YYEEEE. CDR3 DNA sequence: TGTGCCAGCAGCCCCCTTGAGGCGGGGGGATACCATGAGCAGTTCTTC. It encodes CASSPLEAGGYHEQFF.

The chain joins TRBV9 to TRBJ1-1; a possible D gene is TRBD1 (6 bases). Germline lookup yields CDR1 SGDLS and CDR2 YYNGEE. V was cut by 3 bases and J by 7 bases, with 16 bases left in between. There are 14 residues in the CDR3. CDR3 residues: CASSASTGGLEAFF. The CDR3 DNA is TGTGCCAGCAGCGCGAGTACCGGGGGGCTTGAAGCTTTCTTT. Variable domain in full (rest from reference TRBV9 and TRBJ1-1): DSGVTQTPKHLITATGQRVTLRCSPRSGDLSVYWYQQSLDQGLQFLIQYYNGEERAKGNILERFSAQQFPDLHSELNLSSLELGDSALYFCASSASTGGLEAFFGQGTRLTVV.

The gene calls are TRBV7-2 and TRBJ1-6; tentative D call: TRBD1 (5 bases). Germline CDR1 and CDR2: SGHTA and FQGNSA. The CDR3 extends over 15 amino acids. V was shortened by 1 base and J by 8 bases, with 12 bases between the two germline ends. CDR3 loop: CASSLGEGRDSPLHF. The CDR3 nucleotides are TGTGCCAGCAGCTTAGGGGAGGGCAGGGATTCACCCCTCCACTTT.

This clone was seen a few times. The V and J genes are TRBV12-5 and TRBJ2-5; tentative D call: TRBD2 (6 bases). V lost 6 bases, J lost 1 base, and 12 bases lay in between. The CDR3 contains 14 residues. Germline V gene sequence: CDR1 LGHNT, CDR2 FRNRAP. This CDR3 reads CASGPRDFQETQYF. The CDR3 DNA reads TGTGCTAGTGGCCCACGGGACTTCCAAGAGACCCAGTACTTC. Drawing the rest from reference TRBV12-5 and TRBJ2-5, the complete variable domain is DARVTQTPRHKVTEMGQEVTMRCQPILGHNTVFWYRQTMMQGLELLAYFRNRAPLDDSGMPKDRFSAEMPDATLATLKIQPSEPRDSAVYFCASGPRDFQETQYFGPGTRLLVL.

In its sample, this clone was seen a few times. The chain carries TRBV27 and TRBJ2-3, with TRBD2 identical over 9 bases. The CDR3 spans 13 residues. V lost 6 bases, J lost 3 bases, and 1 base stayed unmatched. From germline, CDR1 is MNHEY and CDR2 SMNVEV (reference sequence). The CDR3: CASRGLATDTQYF. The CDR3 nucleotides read TGTGCCAGCAGGGGACTAGCAACAGATACGCAGTATTTT.